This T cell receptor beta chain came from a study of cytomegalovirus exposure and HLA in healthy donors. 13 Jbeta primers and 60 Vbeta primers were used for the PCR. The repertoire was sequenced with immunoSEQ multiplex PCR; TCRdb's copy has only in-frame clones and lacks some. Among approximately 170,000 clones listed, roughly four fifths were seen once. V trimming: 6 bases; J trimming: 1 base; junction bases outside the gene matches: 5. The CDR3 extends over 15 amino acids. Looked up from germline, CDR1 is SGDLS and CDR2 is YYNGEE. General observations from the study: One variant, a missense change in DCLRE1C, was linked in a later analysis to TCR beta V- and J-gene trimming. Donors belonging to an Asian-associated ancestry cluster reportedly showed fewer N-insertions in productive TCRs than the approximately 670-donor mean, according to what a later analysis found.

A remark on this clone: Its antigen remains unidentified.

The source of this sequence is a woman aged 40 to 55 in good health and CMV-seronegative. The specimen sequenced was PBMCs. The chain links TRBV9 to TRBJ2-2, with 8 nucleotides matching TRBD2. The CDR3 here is CASTVTSVNTGELFF. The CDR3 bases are TGTGCCAGCACCGTGACTAGCGTGAACACCGGGGAGCTGTTTTTT.